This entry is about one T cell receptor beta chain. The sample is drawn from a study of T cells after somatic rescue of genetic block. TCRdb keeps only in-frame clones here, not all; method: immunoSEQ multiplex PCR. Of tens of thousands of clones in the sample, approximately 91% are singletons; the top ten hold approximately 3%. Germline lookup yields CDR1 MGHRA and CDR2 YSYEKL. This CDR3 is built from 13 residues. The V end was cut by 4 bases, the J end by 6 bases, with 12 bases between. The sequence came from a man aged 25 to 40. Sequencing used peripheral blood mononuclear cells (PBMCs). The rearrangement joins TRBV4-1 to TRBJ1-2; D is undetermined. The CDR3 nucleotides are TGCGCCAGCAGCCCTAGAGCTTCAAATGGCTACACCTTC. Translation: CASSPRASNGYTF.